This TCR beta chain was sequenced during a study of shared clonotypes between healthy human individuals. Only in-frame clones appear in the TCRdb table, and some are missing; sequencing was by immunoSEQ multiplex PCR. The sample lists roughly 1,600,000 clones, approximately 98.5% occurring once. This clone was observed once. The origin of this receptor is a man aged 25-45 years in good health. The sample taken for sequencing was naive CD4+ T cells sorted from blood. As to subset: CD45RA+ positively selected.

The CDR3 DNA follows: TGTGCCAGCTCTCCCTCCGGACAGGGTGTCCACGAGCAGTACTTC. Its translation is CASSPSGQGVHEQYF. The chain couples TRBV18 to TRBJ2-7; 8 bases fit TRBD1. Germline values: CDR1 KGHSH, CDR2 LQKENI. The CDR3 runs to 15 residues. V was pared by 6 bases and J by 5 bases, with 12 bases of the junction left unmatched.